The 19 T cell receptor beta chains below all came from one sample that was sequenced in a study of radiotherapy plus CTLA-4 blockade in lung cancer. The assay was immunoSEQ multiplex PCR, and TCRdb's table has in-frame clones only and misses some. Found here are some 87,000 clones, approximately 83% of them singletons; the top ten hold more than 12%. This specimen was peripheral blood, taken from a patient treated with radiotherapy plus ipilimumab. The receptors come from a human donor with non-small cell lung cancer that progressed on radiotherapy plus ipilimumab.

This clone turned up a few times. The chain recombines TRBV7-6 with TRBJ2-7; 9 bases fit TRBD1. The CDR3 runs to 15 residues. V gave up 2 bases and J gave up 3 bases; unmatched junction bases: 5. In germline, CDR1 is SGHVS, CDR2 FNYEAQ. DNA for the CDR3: TGTGCCAGCAGCTTAAGACAGGGGGGGGACTACGAGCAGTACTTC. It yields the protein CASSLRQGGDYEQYF.

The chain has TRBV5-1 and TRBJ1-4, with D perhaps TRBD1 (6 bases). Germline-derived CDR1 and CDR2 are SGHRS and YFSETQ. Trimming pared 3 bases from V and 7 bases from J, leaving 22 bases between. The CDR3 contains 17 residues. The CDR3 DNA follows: TGCGCCAGCAGCTACGGCCGCGACAGGTTCATAGGTGAAAAACTGTTTTTT. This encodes CASSYGRDRFIGEKLFF.

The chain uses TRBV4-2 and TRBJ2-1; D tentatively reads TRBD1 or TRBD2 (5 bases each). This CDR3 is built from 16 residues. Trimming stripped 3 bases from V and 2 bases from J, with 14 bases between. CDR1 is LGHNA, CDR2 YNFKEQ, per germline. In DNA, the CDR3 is TGTGCCAGCAGCCAGAGGGACCCCCCCACCTACAATGAGCAGTTCTTC. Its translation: CASSQRDPPTYNEQFF.

The CDR3 region is CASSLGHRGYEQYF. The CDR3 DNA reads as TGCGCCAGCAGCTTGGGGCACAGGGGCTACGAGCAGTACTTC. The chain is built from TRBV5-1 and TRBJ2-7; TRBD1 matches 7 bases. The CDR3 is made up of 14 amino acids. Germline V lookup: CDR1 SGHRS, CDR2 YFSETQ. V trimming: 0 bases; J trimming: 3 bases; junction bases outside the gene matches: 3. Variable domain in full (rest from reference TRBV5-1 and TRBJ2-7): KAGVTQTPRYLIKTRGQQVTLSCSPISGHRSVSWYQQTPGQGLQFLFEYFSETQRNKGNFPGRFSGRQFSNSRSEMNVSTLELGDSALYLCASSLGHRGYEQYFGPGTRLTVT.

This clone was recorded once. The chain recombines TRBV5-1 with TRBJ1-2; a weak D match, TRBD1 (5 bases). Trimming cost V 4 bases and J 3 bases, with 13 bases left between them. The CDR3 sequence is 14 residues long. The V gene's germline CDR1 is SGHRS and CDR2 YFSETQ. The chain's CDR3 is CASSGDGRDYGYTF. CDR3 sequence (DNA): TGCGCCAGCAGCGGGGACGGCCGAGACTATGGCTACACCTTC.

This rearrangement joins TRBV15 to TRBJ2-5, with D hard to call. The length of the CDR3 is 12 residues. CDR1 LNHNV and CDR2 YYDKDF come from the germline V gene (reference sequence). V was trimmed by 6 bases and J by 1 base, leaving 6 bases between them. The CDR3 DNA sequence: TGTGCCACCAGGAAGGGCCAAGAGACCCAGTACTTC. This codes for CATRKGQETQYF.

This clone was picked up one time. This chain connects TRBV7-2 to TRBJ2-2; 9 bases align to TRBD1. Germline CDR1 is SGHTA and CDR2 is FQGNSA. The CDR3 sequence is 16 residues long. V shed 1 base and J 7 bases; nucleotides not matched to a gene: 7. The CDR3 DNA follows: TGTGCCAGCAGCTTAGGAGGGGGACAGGGCTTCGGGGAGCTGTTTTTT. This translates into CASSLGGGQGFGELFF.

Here the CDR3 reads CSVEIQAREKLFF. The CDR3 coding sequence is TGCAGCGTTGAAATCCAGGCCCGGGAGAAACTGTTTTTT. V usage is TRBV29-1 and J usage is TRBJ1-4; D is unresolved. The germline gives CDR1 SQVTM, CDR2 ANQGSEA. This CDR3 contains 13 residues. V was cut by 2 bases and J by 11 bases, with 15 bases left in between.

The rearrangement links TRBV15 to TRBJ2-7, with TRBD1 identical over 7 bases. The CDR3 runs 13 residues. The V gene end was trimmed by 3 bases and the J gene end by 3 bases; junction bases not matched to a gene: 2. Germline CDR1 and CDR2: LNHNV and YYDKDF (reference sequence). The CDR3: CATSRDRLYEQYF. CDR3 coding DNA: TGTGCCACCAGCAGGGACAGGCTCTACGAGCAGTACTTC.

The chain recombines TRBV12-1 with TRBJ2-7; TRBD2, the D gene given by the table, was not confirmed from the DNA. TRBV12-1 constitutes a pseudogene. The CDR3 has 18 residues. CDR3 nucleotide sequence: TGTGCCAGCAGCTCGCACCCGGCCGGGTTAGCGGAGACCTACGAGCAGTACTTC. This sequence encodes CASSSHPAGLAETYEQYF.

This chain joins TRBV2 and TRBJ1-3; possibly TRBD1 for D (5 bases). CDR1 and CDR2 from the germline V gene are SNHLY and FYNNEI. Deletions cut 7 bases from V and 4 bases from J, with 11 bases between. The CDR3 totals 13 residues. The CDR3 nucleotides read TGTGCCAGCAATCAGGGTCCAGGAAACACCATATATTTT. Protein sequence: CASNQGPGNTIYF.

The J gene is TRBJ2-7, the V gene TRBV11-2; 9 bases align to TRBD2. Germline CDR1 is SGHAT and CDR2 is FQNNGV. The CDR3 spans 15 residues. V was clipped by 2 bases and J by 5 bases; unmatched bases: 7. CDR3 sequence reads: CASSLYSGRAHEQYF. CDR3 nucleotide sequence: TGTGCCAGCAGCTTATATAGCGGGAGAGCCCACGAGCAGTACTTC.

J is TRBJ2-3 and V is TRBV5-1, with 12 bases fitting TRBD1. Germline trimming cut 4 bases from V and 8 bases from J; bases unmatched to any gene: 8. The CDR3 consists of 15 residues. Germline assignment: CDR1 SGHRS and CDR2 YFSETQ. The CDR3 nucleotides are TGCGCCAGCAGCACCGGGACAGGGGGCGTAACTACGCAGTATTTT. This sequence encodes CASSTGTGGVTTQYF. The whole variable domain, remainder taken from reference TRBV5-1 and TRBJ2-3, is KAGVTQTPRYLIKTRGQQVTLSCSPISGHRSVSWYQQTPGQGLQFLFEYFSETQRNKGNFPGRFSGRQFSNSRSEMNVSTLELGDSALYLCASSTGTGGVTTQYFGPGTRLTVL.

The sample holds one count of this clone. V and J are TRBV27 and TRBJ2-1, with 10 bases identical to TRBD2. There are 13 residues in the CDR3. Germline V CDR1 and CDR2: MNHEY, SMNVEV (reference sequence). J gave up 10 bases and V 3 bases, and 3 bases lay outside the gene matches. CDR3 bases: TGTGCCAGCAGTTTCGAACTAGCGGGAGAGCAGTTCTTC. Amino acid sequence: CASSFELAGEQFF.

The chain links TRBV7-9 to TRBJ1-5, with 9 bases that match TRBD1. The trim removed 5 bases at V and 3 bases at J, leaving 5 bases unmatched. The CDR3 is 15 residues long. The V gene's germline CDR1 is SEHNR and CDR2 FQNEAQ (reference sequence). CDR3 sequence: CASSPGTGNNQPQHF. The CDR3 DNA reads TGTGCCAGCAGCCCAGGGACAGGGAACAATCAGCCCCAGCATTTT.

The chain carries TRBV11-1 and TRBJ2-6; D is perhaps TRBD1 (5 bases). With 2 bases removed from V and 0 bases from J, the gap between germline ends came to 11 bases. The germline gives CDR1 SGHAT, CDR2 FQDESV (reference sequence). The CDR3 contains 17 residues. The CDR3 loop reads CASSLRGVYSGANVLTF. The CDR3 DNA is TGTGCCAGCAGCTTAAGGGGTGTATACTCTGGGGCCAACGTCCTGACTTTC.

The CDR3 is CASSTPGQQYYEQYF. CDR3 DNA: TGTGCCAGCAGTACCCCGGGACAGCAATACTACGAGCAGTACTTC. This rearrangement joins TRBV6-1 to TRBJ2-7, with TRBD1 identical over 7 bases. J gave up 3 bases and V 5 bases, and 10 bases lay outside the gene matches. The CDR3 is made up of 15 amino acids. CDR1 is MNHNS and CDR2 is SASEGT in the germline V gene.

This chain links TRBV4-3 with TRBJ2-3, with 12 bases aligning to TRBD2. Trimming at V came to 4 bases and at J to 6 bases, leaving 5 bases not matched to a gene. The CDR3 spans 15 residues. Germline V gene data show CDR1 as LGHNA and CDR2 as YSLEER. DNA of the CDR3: TGCGCCAGCAGCCCGACCGGGACTAGCGGGGATACGCAGTATTTT. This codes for CASSPTGTSGDTQYF.

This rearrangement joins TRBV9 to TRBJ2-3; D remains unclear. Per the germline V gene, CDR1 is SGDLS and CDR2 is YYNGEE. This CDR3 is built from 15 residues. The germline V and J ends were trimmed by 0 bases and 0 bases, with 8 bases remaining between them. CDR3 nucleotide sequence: TGTGCCAGCAGCGTAGTGTCGACTAGCACAGATACGCAGTATTTT. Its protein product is CASSVVSTSTDTQYF.